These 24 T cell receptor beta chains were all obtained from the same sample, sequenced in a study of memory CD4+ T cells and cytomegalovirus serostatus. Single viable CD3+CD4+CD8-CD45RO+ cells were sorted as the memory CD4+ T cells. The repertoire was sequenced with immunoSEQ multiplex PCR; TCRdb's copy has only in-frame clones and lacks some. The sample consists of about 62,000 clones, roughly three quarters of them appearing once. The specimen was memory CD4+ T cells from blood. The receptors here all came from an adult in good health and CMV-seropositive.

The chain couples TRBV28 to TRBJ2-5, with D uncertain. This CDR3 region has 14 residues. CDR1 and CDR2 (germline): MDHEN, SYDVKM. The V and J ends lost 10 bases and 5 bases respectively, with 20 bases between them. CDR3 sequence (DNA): TGTGCCACCGACTTGGGATTTACCGAGGAGACCCAGTACTTC. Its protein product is CATDLGFTEETQYF.

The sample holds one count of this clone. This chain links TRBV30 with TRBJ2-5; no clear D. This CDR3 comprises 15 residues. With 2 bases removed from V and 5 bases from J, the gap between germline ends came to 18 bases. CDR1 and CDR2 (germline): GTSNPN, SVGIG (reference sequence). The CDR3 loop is CAWSPPNRRSETQYF. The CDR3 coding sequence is TGTGCCTGGAGTCCCCCGAACCGGAGATCGGAGACCCAGTACTTC.

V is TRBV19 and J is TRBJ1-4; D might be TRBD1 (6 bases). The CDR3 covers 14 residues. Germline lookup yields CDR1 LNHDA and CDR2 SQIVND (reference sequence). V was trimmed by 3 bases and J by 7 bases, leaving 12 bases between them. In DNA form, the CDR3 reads TGTGCCAGTAGTATTCCGGGGGCAGGTGAAAAACTGTTTTTT. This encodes CASSIPGAGEKLFF.

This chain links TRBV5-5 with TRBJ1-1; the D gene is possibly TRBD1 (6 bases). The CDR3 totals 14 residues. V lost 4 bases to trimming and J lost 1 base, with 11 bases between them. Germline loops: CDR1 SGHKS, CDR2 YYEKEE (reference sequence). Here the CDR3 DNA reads TGTGCCAGCAGCCCATCGACAGGGAACACTGAAGCTTTCTTT. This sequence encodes CASSPSTGNTEAFF.

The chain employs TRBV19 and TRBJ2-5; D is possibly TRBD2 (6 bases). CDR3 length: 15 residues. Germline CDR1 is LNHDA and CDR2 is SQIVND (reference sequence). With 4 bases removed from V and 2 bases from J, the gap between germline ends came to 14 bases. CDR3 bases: TGTGCCAGTAGTAGGTACGGAGGGGTACAAGAGACCCAGTACTTC. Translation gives CASSRYGGVQETQYF.

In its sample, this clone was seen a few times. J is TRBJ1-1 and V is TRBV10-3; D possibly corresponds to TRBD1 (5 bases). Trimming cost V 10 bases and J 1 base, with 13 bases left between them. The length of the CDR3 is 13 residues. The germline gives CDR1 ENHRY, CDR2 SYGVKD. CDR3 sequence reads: CATGLGANTEAFF. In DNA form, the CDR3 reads TGTGCCACCGGATTAGGGGCGAACACTGAAGCTTTCTTT.

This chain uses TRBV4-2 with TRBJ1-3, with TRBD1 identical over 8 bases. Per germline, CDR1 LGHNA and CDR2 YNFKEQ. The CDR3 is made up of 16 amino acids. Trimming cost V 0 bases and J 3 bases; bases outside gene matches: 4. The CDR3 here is CASSQDQGAFGNTIYF. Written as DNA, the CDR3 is TGTGCCAGCAGCCAAGATCAGGGGGCTTTTGGAAACACCATATATTTT.

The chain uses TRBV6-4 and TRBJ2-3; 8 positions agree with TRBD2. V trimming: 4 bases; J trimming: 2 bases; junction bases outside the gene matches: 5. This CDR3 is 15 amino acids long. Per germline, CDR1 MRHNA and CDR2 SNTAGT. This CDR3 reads CASSVERGPTDTQYF. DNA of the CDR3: TGTGCCAGCAGTGTGGAGCGGGGGCCCACAGATACGCAGTATTTT.

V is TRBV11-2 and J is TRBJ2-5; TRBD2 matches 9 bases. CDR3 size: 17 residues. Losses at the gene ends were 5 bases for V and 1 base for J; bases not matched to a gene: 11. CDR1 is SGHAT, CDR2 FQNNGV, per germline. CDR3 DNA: TGTGCCAGCAGCAAATTAGGGACTAGCCTCGTCCAAGAGACCCAGTACTTC. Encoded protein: CASSKLGTSLVQETQYF. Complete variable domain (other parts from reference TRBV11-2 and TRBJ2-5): EAGVAQSPRYKIIEKRQSVAFWCNPISGHATLYWYQQILGQGPKLLIQFQNNGVVDDSQLPKDRFSAERLKGVDSTLKIQPAKLEDSAVYLCASSKLGTSLVQETQYFGPGTRLLVL.

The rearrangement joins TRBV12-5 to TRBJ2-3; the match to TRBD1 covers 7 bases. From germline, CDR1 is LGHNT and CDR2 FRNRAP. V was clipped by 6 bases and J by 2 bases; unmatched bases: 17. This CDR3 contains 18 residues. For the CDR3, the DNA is TGTGCTAGTGGCTACATACTTGGGACAGTGACCCCCACAGATACGCAGTATTTT. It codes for CASGYILGTVTPTDTQYF. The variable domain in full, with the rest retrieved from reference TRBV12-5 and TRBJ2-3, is DARVTQTPRHKVTEMGQEVTMRCQPILGHNTVFWYRQTMMQGLELLAYFRNRAPLDDSGMPKDRFSAEMPDATLATLKIQPSEPRDSAVYFCASGYILGTVTPTDTQYFGPGTRLTVL.

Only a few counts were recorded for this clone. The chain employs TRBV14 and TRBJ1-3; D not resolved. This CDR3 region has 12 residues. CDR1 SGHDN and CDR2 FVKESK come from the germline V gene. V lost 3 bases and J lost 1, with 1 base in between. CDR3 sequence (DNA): TGTGCCAGCAGCCAGTCTGGAAACACCATATATTTT. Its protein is CASSQSGNTIYF.

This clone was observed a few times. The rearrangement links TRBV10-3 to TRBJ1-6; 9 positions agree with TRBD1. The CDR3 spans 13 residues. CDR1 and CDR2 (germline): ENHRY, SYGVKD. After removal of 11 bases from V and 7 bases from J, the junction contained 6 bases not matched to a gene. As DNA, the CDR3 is TGTGCCTCTTACGGGACAGGGAATTCACCCCTCCACTTT. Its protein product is CASYGTGNSPLHF.

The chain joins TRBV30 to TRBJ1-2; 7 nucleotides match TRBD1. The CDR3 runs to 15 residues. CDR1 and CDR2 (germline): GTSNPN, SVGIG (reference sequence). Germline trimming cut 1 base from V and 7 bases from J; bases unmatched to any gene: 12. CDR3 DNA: TGTGCCTGGAGTGCCGGACTAACAGGGGCCGGTGGCTACACCTTC. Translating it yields CAWSAGLTGAGGYTF.

CDR3 coding DNA: TGTGCCAGCAGTAGGGACAGGGGTCCGGAGACCCAGTACTTC. It translates to CASSRDRGPETQYF. V is TRBV2 and J is TRBJ2-5; 10 bases agree with TRBD1. There are 14 residues in the CDR3. Germline assignment: CDR1 SNHLY and CDR2 FYNNEI. Trimming at V came to 5 bases and at J to 5 bases, leaving 5 bases not matched to a gene. Combining the CDR3 with reference TRBV2 and TRBJ2-5 gives the whole variable domain EPEVTQTPSHQVTQMGQEVILRCVPISNHLYFYWYRQILGQKVEFLVSFYNNEISEKSEIFDDQFSVERPDGSNFTLKIRSTKLEDSAMYFCASSRDRGPETQYFGPGTRLLVL.

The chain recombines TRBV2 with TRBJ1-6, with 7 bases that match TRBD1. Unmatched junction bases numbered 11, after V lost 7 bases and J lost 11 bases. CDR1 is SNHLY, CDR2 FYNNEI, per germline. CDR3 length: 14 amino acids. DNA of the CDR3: TGTGCCAGCAAAGTCCAGGGGGGAAGGACACCCCTCCACTTT. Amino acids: CASKVQGGRTPLHF.

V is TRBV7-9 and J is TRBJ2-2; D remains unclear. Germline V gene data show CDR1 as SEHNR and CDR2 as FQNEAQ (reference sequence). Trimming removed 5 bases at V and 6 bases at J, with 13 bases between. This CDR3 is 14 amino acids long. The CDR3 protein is CASSHAGWAGELFF. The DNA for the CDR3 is TGTGCCAGCAGCCATGCCGGGTGGGCCGGGGAGCTGTTTTTT.

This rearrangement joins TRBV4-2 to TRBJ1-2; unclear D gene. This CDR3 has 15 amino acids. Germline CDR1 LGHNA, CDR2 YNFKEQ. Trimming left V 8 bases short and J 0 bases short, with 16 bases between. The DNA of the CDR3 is TGTGCCAGCCGACTCGAGTCCACCTCTAACTATGGCTACACCTTC. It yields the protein CASRLESTSNYGYTF.

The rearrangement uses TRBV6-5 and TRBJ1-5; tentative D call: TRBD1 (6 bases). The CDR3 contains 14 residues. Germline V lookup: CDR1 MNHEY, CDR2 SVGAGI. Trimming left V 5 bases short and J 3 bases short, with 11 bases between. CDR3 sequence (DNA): TGTGCCAGCAGTAGAGGGGGGGACAATCAGCCCCAGCATTTT. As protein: CASSRGGDNQPQHF.

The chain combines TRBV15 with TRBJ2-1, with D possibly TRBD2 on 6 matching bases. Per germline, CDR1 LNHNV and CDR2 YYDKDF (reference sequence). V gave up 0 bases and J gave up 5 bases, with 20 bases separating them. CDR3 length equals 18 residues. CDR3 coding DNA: TGTGCCACCAGCAGAGATAGCGGCTCCCCTCAATCCGACAATGAGCAGTTCTTC. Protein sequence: CATSRDSGSPQSDNEQFF. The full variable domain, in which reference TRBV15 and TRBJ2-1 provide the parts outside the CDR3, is DAMVIQNPRYQVTQFGKPVTLSCSQTLNHNVMYWYQQKSSQAPKLLFHYYDKDFNNEADTPDNFQSRRPNTSFCFLDIRSPGLGDTAMYLCATSRDSGSPQSDNEQFFGPGTRLTVL.

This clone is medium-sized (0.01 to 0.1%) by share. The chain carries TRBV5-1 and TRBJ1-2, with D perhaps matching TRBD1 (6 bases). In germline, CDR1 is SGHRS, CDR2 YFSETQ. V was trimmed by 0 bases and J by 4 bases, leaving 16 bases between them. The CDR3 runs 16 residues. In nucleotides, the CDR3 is TGCGCCAGCAGCTTGGCAAGTCCGGCAGGGGCCTATGGCTACACCTTC. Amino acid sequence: CASSLASPAGAYGYTF.

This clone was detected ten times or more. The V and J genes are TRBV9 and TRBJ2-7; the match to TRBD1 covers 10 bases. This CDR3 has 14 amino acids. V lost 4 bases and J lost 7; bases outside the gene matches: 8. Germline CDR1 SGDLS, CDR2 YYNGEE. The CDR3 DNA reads TGTGCCAGCAGCTCCGACAGGGGGCTCGGGGAGCAGTACTTC. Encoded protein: CASSSDRGLGEQYF.

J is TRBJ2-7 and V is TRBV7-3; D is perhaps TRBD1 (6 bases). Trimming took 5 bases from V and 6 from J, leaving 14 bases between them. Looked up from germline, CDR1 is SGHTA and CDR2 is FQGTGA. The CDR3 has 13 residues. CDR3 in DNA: TGTGCCAGCAGCACTCACCGGGACACCGAGCAGTACTTC. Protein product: CASSTHRDTEQYF.

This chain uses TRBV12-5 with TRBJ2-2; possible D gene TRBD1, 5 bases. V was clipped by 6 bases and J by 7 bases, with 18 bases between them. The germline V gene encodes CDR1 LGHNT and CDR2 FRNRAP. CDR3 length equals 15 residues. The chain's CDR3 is CASGLSQGGHGELFF. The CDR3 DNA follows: TGTGCTAGTGGACTCAGCCAGGGTGGGCACGGGGAGCTGTTTTTT.

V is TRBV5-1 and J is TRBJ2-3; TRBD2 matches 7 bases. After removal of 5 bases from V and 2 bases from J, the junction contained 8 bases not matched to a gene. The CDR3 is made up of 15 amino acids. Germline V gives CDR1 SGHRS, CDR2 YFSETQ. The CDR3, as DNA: TGCGCCAGCAGGGAAGCGGGGCGAGACACAGATACGCAGTATTTT. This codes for CASREAGRDTDTQYF.